This T cell receptor (beta chain) was recovered during a study of cytomegalovirus exposure and HLA in healthy donors. CDR3 length: 13 amino acids. Germline V gene data show CDR1 as SGHRS and CDR2 as YFSETQ. With 60 Vbeta and 13 Jbeta primers, the PCR was carried out. Here immunoSEQ multiplex PCR was the method, and the copy in TCRdb shows in-frame clones only, minus some. This table has more than 95,000 clones, around 72% appearing once. The V gene is TRBV5-1, the J gene TRBJ2-5, with D hard to call. The J call may not be correct, given that the DNA end is closer to TRBJ2-7. This sequence originates from a woman in her forties or fifties in good health and CMV-seropositive. Sequenced: PBMCs. The CDR3 protein is CASSLNSHYEQYF. The CDR3, as DNA: TGCGCCAGCAGCTTGAATAGTCACTACGAGCAGTACTTC.